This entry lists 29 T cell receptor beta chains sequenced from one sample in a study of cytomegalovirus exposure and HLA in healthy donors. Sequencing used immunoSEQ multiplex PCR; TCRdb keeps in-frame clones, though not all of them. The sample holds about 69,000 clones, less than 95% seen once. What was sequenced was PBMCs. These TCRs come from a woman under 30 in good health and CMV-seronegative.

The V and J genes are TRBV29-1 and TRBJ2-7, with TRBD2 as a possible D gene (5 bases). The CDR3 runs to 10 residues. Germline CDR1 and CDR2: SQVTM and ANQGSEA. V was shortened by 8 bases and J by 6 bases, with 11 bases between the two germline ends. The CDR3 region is CSPSGCEQYF. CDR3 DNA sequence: TGCAGCCCTTCGGGATGCGAGCAGTACTTC.

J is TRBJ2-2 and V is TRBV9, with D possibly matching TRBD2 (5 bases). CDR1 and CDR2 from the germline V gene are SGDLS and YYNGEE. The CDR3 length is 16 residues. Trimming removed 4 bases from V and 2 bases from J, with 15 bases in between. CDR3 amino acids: CASSPLLGVNTGELFF. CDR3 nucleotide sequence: TGTGCCAGCAGCCCTCTCCTGGGAGTAAACACCGGGGAGCTGTTTTTT.

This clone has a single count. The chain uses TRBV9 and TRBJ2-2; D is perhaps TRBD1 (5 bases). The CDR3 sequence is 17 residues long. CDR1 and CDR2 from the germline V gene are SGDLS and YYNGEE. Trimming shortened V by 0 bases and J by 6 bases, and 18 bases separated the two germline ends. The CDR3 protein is CASSVGGQGRYPGELFF. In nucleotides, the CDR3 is TGTGCCAGCAGCGTAGGGGGTCAGGGTAGATATCCCGGGGAGCTGTTTTTT.

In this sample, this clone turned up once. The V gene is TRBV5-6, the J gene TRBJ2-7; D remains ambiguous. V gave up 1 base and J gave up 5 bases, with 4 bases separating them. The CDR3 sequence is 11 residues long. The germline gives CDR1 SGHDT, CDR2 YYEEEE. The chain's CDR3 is CASSLSDEQYF. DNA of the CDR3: TGTGCCAGCAGCTTGAGCGACGAGCAGTACTTC.

CDR3 sequence (DNA): TGTGCCAGCAGCTTCTACACAGATACGCAGTATTTT. This sequence encodes CASSFYTDTQYF. This chain links TRBV11-3 with TRBJ2-3; D not resolved. Trimming pared 3 bases from V and 2 bases from J, leaving 3 bases between. CDR3 length equals 12 residues. Germline CDR1 reads SGHNT; CDR2 reads YENEEA.

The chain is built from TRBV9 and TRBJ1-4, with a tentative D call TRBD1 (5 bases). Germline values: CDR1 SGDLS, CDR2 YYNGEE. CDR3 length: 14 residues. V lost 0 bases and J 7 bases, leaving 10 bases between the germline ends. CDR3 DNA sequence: TGTGCCAGCAGCGTAGGGGGGGGAGGTGAAAAACTGTTTTTT. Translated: CASSVGGGGEKLFF.

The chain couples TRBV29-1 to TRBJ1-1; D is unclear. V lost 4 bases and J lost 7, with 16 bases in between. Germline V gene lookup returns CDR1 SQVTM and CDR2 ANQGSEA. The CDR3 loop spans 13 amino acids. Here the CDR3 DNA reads TGCAGCGTTGGGGCGGCATATAGCGGTGAAGCTTTCTTT. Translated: CSVGAAYSGEAFF. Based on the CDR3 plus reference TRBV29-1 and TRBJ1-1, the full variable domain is SAVISQKPSRDICQRGTSLTIQCQVDSQVTMMFWYRQQPGQSLTLIATANQGSEATYESGFVIDKFPISRPNLTFSTLTVSNMSPEDSSIYLCSVGAAYSGEAFFGQGTRLTVV.

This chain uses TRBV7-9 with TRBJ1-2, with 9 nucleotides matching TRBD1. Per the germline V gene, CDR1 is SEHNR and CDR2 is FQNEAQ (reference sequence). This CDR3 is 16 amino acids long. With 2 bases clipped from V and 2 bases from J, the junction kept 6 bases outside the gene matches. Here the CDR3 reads CASSLYRTGANYGYTF. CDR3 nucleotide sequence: TGTGCCAGCAGCTTATACCGGACAGGGGCAAACTATGGCTACACCTTC.

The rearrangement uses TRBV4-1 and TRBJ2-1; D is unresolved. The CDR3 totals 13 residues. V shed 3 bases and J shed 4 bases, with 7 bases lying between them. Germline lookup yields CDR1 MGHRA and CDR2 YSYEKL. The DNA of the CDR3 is TGCGCCAGCAGCCAGGTGCAGTACAATGAGCAGTTCTTC. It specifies CASSQVQYNEQFF.

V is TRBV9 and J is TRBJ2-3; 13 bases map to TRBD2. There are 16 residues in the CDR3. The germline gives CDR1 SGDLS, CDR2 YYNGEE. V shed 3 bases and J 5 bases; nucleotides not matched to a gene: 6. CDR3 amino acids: CASSATSGGAKDTQYF. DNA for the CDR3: TGTGCCAGCAGCGCCACTAGCGGGGGGGCCAAAGATACGCAGTATTTT.

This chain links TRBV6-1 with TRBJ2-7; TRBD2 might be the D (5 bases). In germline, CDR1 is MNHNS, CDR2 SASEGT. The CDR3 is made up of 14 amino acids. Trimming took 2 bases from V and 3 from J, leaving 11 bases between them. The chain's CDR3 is CASSEMGVIYEQYF. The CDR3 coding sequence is TGTGCCAGCAGTGAAATGGGAGTAATCTACGAGCAGTACTTC.

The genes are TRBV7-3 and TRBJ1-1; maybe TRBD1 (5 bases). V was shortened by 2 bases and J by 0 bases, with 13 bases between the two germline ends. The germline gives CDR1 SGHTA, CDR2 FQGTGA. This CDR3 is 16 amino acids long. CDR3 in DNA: TGTGCCAGCAGCTTAGGGGCAGGGCCCATGAACACTGAAGCTTTCTTT. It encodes CASSLGAGPMNTEAFF.

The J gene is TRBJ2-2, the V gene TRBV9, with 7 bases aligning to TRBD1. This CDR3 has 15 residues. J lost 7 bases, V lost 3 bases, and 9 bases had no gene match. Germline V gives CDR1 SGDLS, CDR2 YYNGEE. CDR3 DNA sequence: TGTGCCAGCAGCGCCCTGACAGGGCTGGTCGGGGAGCTGTTTTTT. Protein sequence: CASSALTGLVGELFF. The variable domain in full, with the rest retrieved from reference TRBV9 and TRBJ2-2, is DSGVTQTPKHLITATGQRVTLRCSPRSGDLSVYWYQQSLDQGLQFLIQYYNGEERAKGNILERFSAQQFPDLHSELNLSSLELGDSALYFCASSALTGLVGELFFGEGSRLTVL.

DNA for the CDR3: TGTGCCTGGAGTACAGGGGCCGAGCCCCAGCATTTT. Residues: CAWSTGAEPQHF. J is TRBJ1-5 and V is TRBV30; 7 positions agree with TRBD1. Germline V gene lookup returns CDR1 GTSNPN and CDR2 SVGIG (reference sequence). The V segment lost 2 bases and the J segment 8 bases; nucleotides outside the gene matches: 3. The CDR3 extends over 12 amino acids.

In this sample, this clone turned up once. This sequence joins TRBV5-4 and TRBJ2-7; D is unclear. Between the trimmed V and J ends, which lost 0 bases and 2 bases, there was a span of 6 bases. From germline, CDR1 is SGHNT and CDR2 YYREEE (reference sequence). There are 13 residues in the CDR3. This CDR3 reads CASSLGHPYEQYF. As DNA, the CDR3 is TGTGCCAGCAGCTTGGGGCACCCCTACGAGCAGTACTTC.

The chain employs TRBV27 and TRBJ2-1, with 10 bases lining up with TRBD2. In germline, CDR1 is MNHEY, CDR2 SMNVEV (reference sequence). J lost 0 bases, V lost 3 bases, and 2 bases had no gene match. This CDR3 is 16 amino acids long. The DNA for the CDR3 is TGTGCCAGCAGTTTCGAGCGGGAGGGCTCCTACAATGAGCAGTTCTTC. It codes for CASSFEREGSYNEQFF.

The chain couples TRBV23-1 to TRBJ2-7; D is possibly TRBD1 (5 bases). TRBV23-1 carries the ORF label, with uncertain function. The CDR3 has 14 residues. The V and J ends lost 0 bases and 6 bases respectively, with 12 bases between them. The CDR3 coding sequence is TGCGCCAGCAGTCAATCGATCAGGGTCTCCGAGCAGTACTTC. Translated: CASSQSIRVSEQYF.

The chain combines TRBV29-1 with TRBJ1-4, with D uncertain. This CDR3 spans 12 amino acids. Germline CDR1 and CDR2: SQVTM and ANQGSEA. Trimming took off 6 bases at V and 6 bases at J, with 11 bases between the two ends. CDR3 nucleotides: TGCAGCGTCGGTCTGGGAGATGAAAAACTGTTTTTT. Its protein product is CSVGLGDEKLFF. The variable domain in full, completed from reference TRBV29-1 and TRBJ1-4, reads SAVISQKPSRDICQRGTSLTIQCQVDSQVTMMFWYRQQPGQSLTLIATANQGSEATYESGFVIDKFPISRPNLTFSTLTVSNMSPEDSSIYLCSVGLGDEKLFFGSGTQLSVL.

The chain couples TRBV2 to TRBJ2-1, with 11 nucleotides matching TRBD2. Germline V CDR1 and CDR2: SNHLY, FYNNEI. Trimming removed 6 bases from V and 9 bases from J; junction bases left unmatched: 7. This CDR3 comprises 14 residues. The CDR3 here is CASSPRGTSGEQFF. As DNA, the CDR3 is TGTGCCAGCAGCCCTAGGGGGACTAGCGGTGAGCAGTTCTTC. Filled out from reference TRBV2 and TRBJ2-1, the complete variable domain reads EPEVTQTPSHQVTQMGQEVILRCVPISNHLYFYWYRQILGQKVEFLVSFYNNEISEKSEIFDDQFSVERPDGSNFTLKIRSTKLEDSAMYFCASSPRGTSGEQFFGPGTRLTVL.

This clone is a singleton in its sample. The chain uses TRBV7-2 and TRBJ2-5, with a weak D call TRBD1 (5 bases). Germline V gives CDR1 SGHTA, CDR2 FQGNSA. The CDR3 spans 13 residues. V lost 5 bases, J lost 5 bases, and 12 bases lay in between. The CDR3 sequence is CASSPRVQETQYF. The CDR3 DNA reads TGTGCCAGCAGCCCCAGGGTTCAGGAGACCCAGTACTTC.

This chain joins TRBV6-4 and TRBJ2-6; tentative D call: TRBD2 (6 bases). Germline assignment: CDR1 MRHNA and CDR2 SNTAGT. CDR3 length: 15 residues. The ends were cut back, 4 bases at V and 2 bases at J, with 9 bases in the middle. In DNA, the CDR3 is TGTGCCAGCAGTGCTTCTAGCGCTGGGGCCAACGTCCTGACTTTC. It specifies CASSASSAGANVLTF.

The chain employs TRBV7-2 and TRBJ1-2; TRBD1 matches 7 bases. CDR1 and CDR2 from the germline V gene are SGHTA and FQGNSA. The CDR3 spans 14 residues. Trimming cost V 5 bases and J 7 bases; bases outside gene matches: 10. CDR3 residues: CASSLRGTARGYTF. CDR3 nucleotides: TGTGCCAGCAGCCTAAGAGGGACAGCCCGTGGCTACACCTTC.

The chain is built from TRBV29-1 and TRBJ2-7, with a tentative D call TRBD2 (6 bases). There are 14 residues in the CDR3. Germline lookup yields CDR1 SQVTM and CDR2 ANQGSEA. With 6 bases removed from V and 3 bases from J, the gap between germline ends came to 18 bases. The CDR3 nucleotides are TGCAGCGTGGCAAACCGGCTAGCGATCTACGAGCAGTACTTC. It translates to CSVANRLAIYEQYF.

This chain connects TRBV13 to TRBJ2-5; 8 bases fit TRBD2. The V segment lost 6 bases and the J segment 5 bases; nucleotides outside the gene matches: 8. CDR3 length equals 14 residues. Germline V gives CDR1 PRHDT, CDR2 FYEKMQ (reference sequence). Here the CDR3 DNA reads TGTGCCAGCAGTCTGGGCGGGGGGCAGGAGACCCAGTACTTC. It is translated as CASSLGGGQETQYF.

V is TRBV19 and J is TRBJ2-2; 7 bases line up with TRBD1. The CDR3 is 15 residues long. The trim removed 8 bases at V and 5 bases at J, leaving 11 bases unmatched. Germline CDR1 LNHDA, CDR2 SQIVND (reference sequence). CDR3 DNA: TGTGCCAGTGAGATGCCCAGGGGGATAACCGGGGAGCTGTTTTTT. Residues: CASEMPRGITGELFF. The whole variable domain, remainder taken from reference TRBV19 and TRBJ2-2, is DGGITQSPKYLFRKEGQNVTLSCEQNLNHDAMYWYRQDPGQGLRLIYYSQIVNDFQKGDIAEGYSVSREKKESFPLTVTSAQKNPTAFYLCASEMPRGITGELFFGEGSRLTVL.

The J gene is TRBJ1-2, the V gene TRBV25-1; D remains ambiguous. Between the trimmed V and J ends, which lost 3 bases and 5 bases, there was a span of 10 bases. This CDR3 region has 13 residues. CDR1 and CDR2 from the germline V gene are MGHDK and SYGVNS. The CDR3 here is CASSDLTGYGYTF. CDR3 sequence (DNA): TGTGCCAGCAGTGACTTGACGGGGTATGGCTACACCTTC.

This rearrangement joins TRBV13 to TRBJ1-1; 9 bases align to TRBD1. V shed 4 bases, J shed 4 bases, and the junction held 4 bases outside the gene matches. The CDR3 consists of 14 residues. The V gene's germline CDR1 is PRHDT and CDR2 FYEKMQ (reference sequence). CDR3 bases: TGTGCCAGCAGCTCGCCGGGACAGGGCACTGAAGCTTTCTTT. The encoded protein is CASSSPGQGTEAFF.

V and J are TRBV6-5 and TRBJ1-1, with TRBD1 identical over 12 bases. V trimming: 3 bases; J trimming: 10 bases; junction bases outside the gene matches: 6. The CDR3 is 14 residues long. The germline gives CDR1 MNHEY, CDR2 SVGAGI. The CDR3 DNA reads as TGTGCCAGCAGTTATGGAGGGACAGGGGGCCGAGCTTTCTTT. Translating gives CASSYGGTGGRAFF.

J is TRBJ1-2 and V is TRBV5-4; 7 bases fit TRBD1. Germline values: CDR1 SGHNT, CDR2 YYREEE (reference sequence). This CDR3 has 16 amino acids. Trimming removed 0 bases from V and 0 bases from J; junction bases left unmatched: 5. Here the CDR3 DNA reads TGTGCCAGCAGCTTGGCCAGGGGGGTGGCTAACTATGGCTACACCTTC. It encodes CASSLARGVANYGYTF.